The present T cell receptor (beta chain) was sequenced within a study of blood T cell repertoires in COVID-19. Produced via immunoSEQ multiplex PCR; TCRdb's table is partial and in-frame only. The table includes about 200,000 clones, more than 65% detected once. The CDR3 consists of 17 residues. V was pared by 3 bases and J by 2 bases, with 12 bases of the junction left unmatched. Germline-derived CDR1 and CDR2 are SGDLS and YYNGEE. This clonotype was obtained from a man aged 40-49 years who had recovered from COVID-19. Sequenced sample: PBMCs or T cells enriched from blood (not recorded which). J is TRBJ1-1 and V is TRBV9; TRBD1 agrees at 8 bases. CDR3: CASSEGPTGGGNTEAFF. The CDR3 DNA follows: TGTGCCAGCAGCGAAGGCCCTACAGGGGGAGGAAACACTGAAGCTTTCTTT.